This T cell receptor (beta chain) derives from a study of control samples from healthy donors and cancer patients. Here immunoSEQ multiplex PCR was the method, and the copy in TCRdb shows in-frame clones only, minus some. Of roughly 100,000 clones in the sample, roughly 91% were seen once. Sequenced: PBMCs. The TCR sequence derives from a man in his sixties with lung cancer.

The CDR3 is CASSLRAGEQFF. The CDR3 DNA sequence: TGTGCCAGCAGCCTAAGGGCGGGTGAGCAGTTCTTC. This sequence joins TRBV7-3 and TRBJ2-1, with D possibly matching TRBD2 (5 bases). Trimming removed 5 bases at V and 9 bases at J, with 11 bases between. This CDR3 is 12 amino acids long. Per germline, CDR1 SGHTA and CDR2 FQGTGA.